These T cell receptor beta chains were read from a single sample in a study of cytomegalovirus exposure and HLA in healthy donors. Sequencing was performed with immunoSEQ multiplex PCR; in TCRdb, only in-frame clones are kept and a portion is missing. The sample has 100,000 to 150,000 clones; 83% are singletons. The specimen was PBMCs. These receptors all come from a woman in her thirties or forties in good health and CMV-seropositive. CDR3s include the opening cysteine and the closing phenylalanine or tryptophan. D genes are given only for firm matches. Clone sizes are given selectively: once, few, many, or a class where the clone is expanded.

v_call	d_call	j_call	clone_size	cdr3_nt	cdr3_aa
TRBV4-2	TRBD1	TRBJ2-2	.	TGTGCCAGCAGCCAAGAGAGGGGGCTCGACGGGGAGCTGTTTTTT	CASSQERGLDGELFF
TRBV4-3	.	TRBJ2-3	once	TGCGCCAGCAGCCAAGCGGGAGTCGGCACAGATACGCAGTATTTT	CASSQAGVGTDTQYF
TRBV6-6	TRBD1	TRBJ1-2	.	TGTGCCAGCAGTGGGCGGGGGGACAGAGACTATGTCTACACCTTC	CASSGRGDRDYVYTF
TRBV7-9	TRBD2	TRBJ2-3	.	TGTGCCAGCACCCACGGGACTACCCTGGCAGATACGCAGTATTTT	CASTHGTTLADTQYF
TRBV5-4	.	TRBJ2-7	.	TGTGCCAGCAGCTTCTCTAGGGGAGGCCACGAGCAGTACTTC	CASSFSRGGHEQYF
TRBV19	.	TRBJ1-2	few	TGTGCCAGTAGTCTAAACTATGGCTACACCTTC	CASSLNYGYTF
TRBV6-4	.	TRBJ2-2	.	TGTGCCAGCAGTGACTCCCCGACCGGGGAGCTGTTTTTT	CASSDSPTGELFF
TRBV28	.	TRBJ2-5	.	TGTGCCAGCAGTTCCGCGGACAGAGTCCAAGAGACCCAGTACTTC	CASSSADRVQETQYF
TRBV5-8	.	TRBJ2-1	.	TGTGCCAGCAGCCCTGCTAGCTCCTACAATGAGCAGTTCTTC	CASSPASSYNEQFF
TRBV5-1	TRBD2	TRBJ2-7	.	TGCGCCAGCAGCGGAGGACTAGCGGGAGACTACGAGCAGTACTTC	CASSGGLAGDYEQYF
TRBV30	.	TRBJ2-6	few	TGTGCCTGGAACTGGGGGGCTGGGGCCAACGTCCTGACTTTC	CAWNWGAGANVLTF
TRBV6-5	TRBD1	TRBJ2-5	.	TGTGCCAGCAGAAACGGACAGGGACCACAAGAGACCCAGTACTTC	CASRNGQGPQETQYF
TRBV5-5	.	TRBJ2-1	.	TGTGCCAGCAGCTTGGGCGGGGAGCAGTTCTTC	CASSLGGEQFF
TRBV7-9	.	TRBJ1-1	.	TGTGCCAGCAGAAATAGACAGCTGAACACTGAAGCTTTCTTT	CASRNRQLNTEAFF
TRBV4-1	TRBD1	TRBJ1-5	.	TGCGCCAGCAGCCAAGACGAGGGACAGGGCAATCAGCCCCAGCATTTT	CASSQDEGQGNQPQHF
TRBV7-8	TRBD2	TRBJ2-1	.	TGTGCCAGCAGCTTGGGACTAGCGGGAATGTATGAGCAGTTCTTC	CASSLGLAGMYEQFF
TRBV7-3	.	TRBJ2-1	.	TGTGCCAGCAGCTCCTTGACAGAGACTGAGCAGTTCTTC	CASSSLTETEQFF
TRBV7-8	TRBD1	TRBJ2-7	.	TGTGCCAGCAGCCGCGGGACCGGGACAGGGGTGTCCTACGAGCAGTACTTC	CASSRGTGTGVSYEQYF